This T cell receptor beta chain appears in the sequencing data of a study of OX40 agonist ivuxolimab in advanced cancers. Broader study findings: Both blood CD4+ and CD8+ T cells showed clonal growth by week 6 at 0.1 to 3.0 mg/kg.

The timepoints at which blood was sampled were baseline, cycle 4 day 1, and cycle 7 day 1. Some clones are missing from TCRdb's copy, which holds only in-frame ones; the method was immunoSEQ multiplex PCR. The sample holds tens of thousands of clones, approximately 90% seen once. Germline CDR1 and CDR2: LNHDA and SQIVND (reference sequence). The trim removed 5 bases at V and 4 bases at J, leaving 7 bases unmatched. CDR3 length equals 14 residues. Comments on this clone: Its cognate antigen is unknown.

This clonotype was obtained from an adult with an advanced solid tumor such as melanoma, head and neck, liver or kidney cancer. The sample in question was CD4+ or CD8+ T cells sorted from blood, obtained in a trial of the OX40 agonist ivuxolimab. V gene TRBV19 combines with J gene TRBJ2-7, with 8 bases aligning to TRBD1. As DNA, the CDR3 is TGTGCCAGTAGTCCCACAGGGGGGTCTTACGAGCAGTACTTC. It codes for CASSPTGGSYEQYF.